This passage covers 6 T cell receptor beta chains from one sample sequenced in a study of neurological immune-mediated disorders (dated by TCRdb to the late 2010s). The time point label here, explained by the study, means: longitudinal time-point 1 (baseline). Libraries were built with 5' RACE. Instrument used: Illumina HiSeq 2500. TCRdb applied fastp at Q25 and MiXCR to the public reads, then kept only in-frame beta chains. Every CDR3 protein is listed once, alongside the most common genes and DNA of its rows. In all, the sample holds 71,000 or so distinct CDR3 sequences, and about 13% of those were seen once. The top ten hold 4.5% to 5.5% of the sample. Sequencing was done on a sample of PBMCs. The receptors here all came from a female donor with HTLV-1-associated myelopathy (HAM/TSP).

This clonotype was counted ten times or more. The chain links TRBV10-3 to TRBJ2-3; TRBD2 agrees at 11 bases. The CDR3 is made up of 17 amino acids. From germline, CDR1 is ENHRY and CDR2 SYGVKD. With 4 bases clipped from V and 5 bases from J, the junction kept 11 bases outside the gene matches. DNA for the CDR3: TGTGCCATCAGTGCTCATGCCACTAGCGGGGGTCGAGATACGCAGTATTTT. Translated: CAISAHATSGGRDTQYF.

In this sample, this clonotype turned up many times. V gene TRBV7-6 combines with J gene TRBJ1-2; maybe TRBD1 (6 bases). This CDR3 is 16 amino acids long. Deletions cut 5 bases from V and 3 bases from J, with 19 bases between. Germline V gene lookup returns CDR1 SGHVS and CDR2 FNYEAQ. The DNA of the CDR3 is TGTGCCAGCAGCCGAGGTCTCCTACAGGGCGACTATGGCTACACCTTC. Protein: CASSRGLLQGDYGYTF.

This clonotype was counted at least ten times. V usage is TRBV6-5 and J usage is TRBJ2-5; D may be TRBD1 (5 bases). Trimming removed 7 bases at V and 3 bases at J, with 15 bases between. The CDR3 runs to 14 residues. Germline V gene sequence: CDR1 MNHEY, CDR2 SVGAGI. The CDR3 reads CASTLLQGKETQYF. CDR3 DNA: TGTGCCAGCACCCTGTTGCAGGGCAAAGAGACCCAGTACTTC.

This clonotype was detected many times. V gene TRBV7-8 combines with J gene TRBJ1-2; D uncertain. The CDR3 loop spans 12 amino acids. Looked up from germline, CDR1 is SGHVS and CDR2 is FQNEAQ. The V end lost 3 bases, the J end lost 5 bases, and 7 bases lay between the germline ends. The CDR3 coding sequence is TGTGCCAGCAGCTTGGCTTTTTATGGCTACACCTTC. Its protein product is CASSLAFYGYTF. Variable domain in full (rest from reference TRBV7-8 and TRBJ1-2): GAGVSQSPRYKVAKRGQDVALRCDPISGHVSLFWYQQALGQGPEFLTYFQNEAQLDKSGLPSDRFFAERPEGSVSTLKIQRTQQEDSAVYLCASSLAFYGYTFGSGTRLTVV.

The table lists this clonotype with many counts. Here the CDR3 DNA reads TGTGCCAGCAGCTTAGTGCGGATTCCGGAGGGGGAGCAGTACTTC. Its translation: CASSLVRIPEGEQYF. The chain joins TRBV11-2 to TRBJ2-7; the D gene is possibly TRBD2 (6 bases). With 1 base removed from V and 7 bases from J, the gap between germline ends came to 17 bases. Germline V gene lookup returns CDR1 SGHAT and CDR2 FQNNGV. The CDR3 totals 15 residues.

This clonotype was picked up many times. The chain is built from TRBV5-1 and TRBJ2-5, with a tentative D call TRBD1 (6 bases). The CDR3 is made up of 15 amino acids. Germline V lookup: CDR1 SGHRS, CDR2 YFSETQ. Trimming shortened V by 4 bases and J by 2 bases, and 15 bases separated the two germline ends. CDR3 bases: TGCGCCAGCAGCAACATCAGGGGCGATCAAGAGACCCAGTACTTC. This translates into CASSNIRGDQETQYF. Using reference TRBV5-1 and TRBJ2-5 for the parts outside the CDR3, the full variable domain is KAGVTQTPRYLIKTRGQQVTLSCSPISGHRSVSWYQQTPGQGLQFLFEYFSETQRNKGNFPGRFSGRQFSNSRSEMNVSTLELGDSALYLCASSNIRGDQETQYFGPGTRLLVL.